The clone carrying this T cell receptor (beta chain) was seen repeatedly, ten times or more. Its target is unknown. The data were obtained in a study of breast tumors, draining lymph nodes, adjacent tissues. Notes on the study in general: Findings are consistent with lymph node origin and intratumoral expansion of most tumor T cells. Tumor repertoires ranked between lymph nodes and nontumor tissue in diversity, with V and J gene preferences.

Each CDR3 protein gets one entry after TCRdb re-called the multiplex PCR reads with MiXCR. This sample carries tens of thousands of distinct CDR3 sequences, about 36% of them seen once, and the ten largest clones take under 13%. Germline V gives CDR1 DFQATT, CDR2 SNEGSKA (reference sequence). Germline trimming cut 5 bases from V and 0 bases from J; bases unmatched to any gene: 19. The CDR3 is made up of 19 amino acids. This clonotype was sampled from a female donor with breast cancer. Some clones in this sample may be carry-over from other donors' samples. The chain uses TRBV20-1 and TRBJ1-5; the match to TRBD1 covers 7 bases. Material: breast tumor tissue. For the CDR3, the DNA is TGCAGTGCTCCCAGAACCTTGACAGGGAGAGGGTATAGCAATCAGCCCCAGCATTTT. It yields the protein CSAPRTLTGRGYSNQPQHF.